The following is a T cell receptor (beta chain) sequence with its context. The antigen remains undetermined. Time point reported: persistent/refractory GD, antithyroid drugs over 5 years with positive TRAb. Construction of the TCR library relied on RNA isolated from PBMCs. As a group, patients came from one endocrinology department in Xi'an, China. This specimen belongs to a study of regulatory T cells in long-lasting Graves disease. Background on the study: By definition, persistent Graves' disease involved antithyroid drugs for over 5 years alongside positive TSH receptor antibodies. Whole-study results and caveats: In persistent patients, shared public clonotypes (under 3,000) outnumbered those in new patients (roughly 870).

CDR3-region Arm-PCR and iRepertoire HTBI primers produced the TCR beta libraries. TCRdb redid the calling of the multiplex PCR reads with MiXCR, one entry per CDR3 protein. Found here are some 370,000 distinct CDR3 sequences, less than 30% of them singletons; the top ten hold around 30%. The starting material was peripheral blood mononuclear cells (PBMCs), obtained when the disease was refractory, from a patient treated with antithyroid drugs. The receptor was derived from a woman in her 40s with Graves disease.

The CDR3 spells CASSLAPGFDTGELFF. CDR3 in DNA: TGCGCCAGCAGCTTGGCCCCGGGTTTTGACACCGGGGAGCTGTTTTTT. The V and J genes are TRBV5-1 and TRBJ2-2, with D unresolved. The CDR3 has 16 residues. With 0 bases removed from V and 3 bases from J, the gap between germline ends came to 12 bases. Germline CDR1 and CDR2: SGHRS and YFSETQ.